This is a list of T cell receptor beta chains from one sample in a study of shared clonotypes between healthy human individuals. Clones were sequenced by immunoSEQ multiplex PCR, and TCRdb holds only the in-frame ones, with some missing. The sample holds some 980,000 clones, about three quarters seen once. The sequenced sample consisted of memory CD4+ T cells sorted from blood. These TCRs come from a man aged 18-30 years in good health. CDR3s include the opening cysteine and the closing phenylalanine or tryptophan. The order of the fields is clone size, V gene, J gene, D gene, CDR3 protein, CDR3 DNA. D genes are given only for firm matches. Not every row has a clone size; where given, it reads once, few, many or a size class.

.,TRBV10-3,TRBJ2-7,.,CAISEGAGGLYEQYF,TGTGCCATCAGTGAGGGGGCAGGTGGCCTTTACGAGCAGTACTTC
few,TRBV30,TRBJ1-1,.,CAWRPGLLMAFF,TGTGCCTGGAGGCCAGGACTTTTGATGGCTTTCTTT
.,TRBV9,TRBJ2-1,.,CASSVDVSSYNEQFF,TGTGCCAGCAGCGTAGACGTTAGCTCCTACAATGAGCAGTTCTTC
.,TRBV4-3,TRBJ2-6,.,CASSQEGFGANVLTF,TGCGCCAGCAGCCAGGAAGGGTTCGGGGCCAACGTCCTGACTTTC
.,TRBV2,TRBJ1-6,.,CASSQTGSSYNSPLHF,TGTGCCAGCAGCCAAACAGGGAGCTCCTATAATTCACCCCTCCACTTT
.,TRBV7-8,TRBJ2-5,TRBD2,CASSSGLAGGGETQYF,TGTGCCAGCAGCTCGGGACTAGCGGGGGGCGGAGAGACCCAGTACTTC
.,TRBV7-6,TRBJ2-1,.,CASSPVAFYNEQFF,TGTGCCAGCAGCCCTGTGGCTTTCTACAATGAGCAGTTCTTC
.,TRBV6-4,TRBJ2-5,.,CASSPGTMQETQYF,TGTGCCAGCAGCCCCGGGACGATGCAAGAGACCCAGTACTTC
once,TRBV9,TRBJ1-6,.,CASSVDPSGGWNSPLHF,TGTGCCAGCAGCGTAGATCCGAGCGGAGGTTGGAATTCACCCCTCCACTTT
.,TRBV28,TRBJ2-7,.,CASSRPDSTYEQYF,TGTGCCAGCAGCCGCCCGGACAGCACCTACGAGCAGTACTTC
.,TRBV9,TRBJ2-5,.,CASSTGHRETQYF,TGTGCCAGCAGCACGGGACATCGGGAGACCCAGTACTTC
few,TRBV11-2,TRBJ2-1,.,CASSFIGSSYNEQFF,TGTGCCAGCAGCTTCATAGGGAGCTCCTACAATGAGCAGTTCTTC
.,TRBV6-1,TRBJ1-2,.,CASSDRDRSFRGYTF,TGTGCCAGCAGTGACCGCGACAGGTCGTTTAGGGGCTACACCTTC
.,TRBV28,TRBJ1-4,.,CASSFPGKDLNEKLFF,TGTGCCAGCAGTTTCCCGGGAAAGGACCTTAATGAAAAACTGTTTTTT
.,TRBV30,TRBJ2-1,.,CAWSVPSTGNEQFF,TGTGCCTGGAGTGTACCCAGTACCGGCAATGAGCAGTTCTTC
.,TRBV12-2,TRBJ2-1,.,CASRLAINEQFF,TGTGCAAGTCGCTTAGCGATTAATGAGCAGTTCTTC
.,TRBV6-1,TRBJ2-2,.,CASSDRANTGELFF,TGTGCCAGCAGTGATAGGGCCAACACCGGGGAGCTGTTTTTT
.,TRBV4-3,TRBJ2-7,TRBD1,CASSRRTGYDYEQYF,TGCGCCAGCAGCCGCCGGACAGGGTATGACTACGAGCAGTACTTC
once,TRBV5-6,TRBJ2-1,TRBD2,CASQRDSYNEQFF,TGTGCCAGCCAGCGGGACTCCTACAATGAGCAGTTCTTC
.,TRBV5-1,TRBJ1-6,TRBD1,CASSARQGTNSPLHF,TGCGCCAGCAGCGCTCGACAGGGAACTAATTCACCCCTCCACTTT
.,TRBV30,TRBJ2-7,TRBD1,CAWSQDGQVSF,TGTGCCTGGAGCCAAGACGGACAGGTCTCCTTC
.,TRBV7-9,TRBJ2-2,TRBD2,CASSLRLADTGELFF,TGTGCCAGCAGCTTAAGACTAGCGGACACCGGGGAGCTGTTTTTT
.,TRBV11-3,TRBJ1-1,.,CASSLDGDNTEAFF,TGTGCCAGCAGCTTGGATGGAGATAACACTGAAGCTTTCTTT
few,TRBV19,TRBJ1-1,.,CASRLTGNTEAFF,TGTGCCAGTAGATTGACAGGGAACACTGAAGCTTTCTTT
few,TRBV5-1,TRBJ1-3,.,CASSLDGSSGNTIYF,TGCGCCAGCAGCTTGGACGGATCCTCTGGAAACACCATATATTTT
.,TRBV27,TRBJ1-2,TRBD1,CASSPGQAPSYGYTF,TGTGCCAGCAGCCCAGGACAGGCTCCGAGCTATGGCTACACCTTC
.,TRBV4-3,TRBJ2-1,TRBD1,CASSLGTGINEQFF,TGCGCCAGCAGCCTCGGGACAGGTATCAATGAGCAGTTCTTC